Below are 29 T cell receptor beta chains sequenced from a single sample in a study of cytomegalovirus exposure and HLA in healthy donors. The PCR contained 60 Vbeta and 13 Jbeta primers. Using immunoSEQ multiplex PCR, the repertoire was profiled, and TCRdb retains in-frame clones only, with some absent. The repertoire consists of 150,000 or so clones, with 60% to 80% occurring once and the leading ten covering about 1.4%. Sequencing used PBMCs. The receptors stem from a woman aged 25 to 45 in good health and CMV-seronegative.

This rearrangement joins TRBV7-9 to TRBJ2-7; TRBD2 aligns across 8 bases. CDR3 length: 11 residues. Germline CDR1 reads SEHNR; CDR2 reads FQNEAQ (reference sequence). J lost 6 bases, V lost 7 bases, and 2 bases had no gene match. CDR3 coding DNA: TGTGCCAGCACCGGGGGGGCCGAGCAGTACTTC. Translating gives CASTGGAEQYF.

The chain employs TRBV6-1 and TRBJ2-3; tentative D call: TRBD1 (6 bases). The V gene's germline CDR1 is MNHNS and CDR2 SASEGT. V dropped 0 bases and J dropped 8 bases, with 18 bases sitting between them. The CDR3 is 16 amino acids. CDR3 loop: CASSEAPGVLPGTQYF. The DNA for the CDR3 is TGTGCCAGCAGTGAAGCTCCAGGGGTCCTCCCAGGTACGCAGTATTTT.

This rearrangement joins TRBV7-2 to TRBJ2-5; D is unclear. Germline V gene lookup returns CDR1 SGHTA and CDR2 FQGNSA. The ends were cut back, 6 bases at V and 3 bases at J, with 8 bases in the middle. CDR3 length: 12 amino acids. The chain's CDR3 is CASSHPKETQYF. CDR3 nucleotides: TGTGCCAGCAGTCATCCTAAAGAGACCCAGTACTTC.

The CDR3 nucleotides are TGTGCCAGCTCACCGCGGACATGGGAAAACACTGAAGCTTTCTTT. Residues: CASSPRTWENTEAFF. The chain has TRBV18 and TRBJ1-1; D is possibly TRBD1 (5 bases). Germline-derived CDR1 and CDR2 are KGHSH and LQKENI. There are 15 residues in the CDR3. Trimming removed 3 bases from V and 2 bases from J, with 13 bases in between.

The chain links TRBV27 to TRBJ1-2; 7 nucleotides align to TRBD1. V lost 9 bases to trimming and J lost 4 bases; unmatched junction nucleotides: 11. Germline CDR1 and CDR2: MNHEY and SMNVEV (reference sequence). The CDR3 runs to 14 residues. CDR3 in DNA: TGTGCCAGTCTCCCCCGGACAGGCTTCTATGGCTACACCTTC. Translated: CASLPRTGFYGYTF.

The chain combines TRBV18 with TRBJ1-2, with no clear D. The germline CDR1 and CDR2 sequences are KGHSH and LQKENI. This CDR3 contains 13 residues. With 3 bases removed from V and 10 bases from J, the gap between germline ends came to 15 bases. The CDR3 loop reads CASSPGGYGVYTF. The CDR3 DNA reads TGTGCCAGCTCACCTGGCGGGTACGGGGTCTACACCTTC.

This chain joins TRBV7-9 and TRBJ1-4; no clear D. Trimming removed 5 bases from V and 0 bases from J, with 13 bases in between. CDR1 SEHNR and CDR2 FQNEAQ come from the germline V gene (reference sequence). CDR3 length equals 16 residues. The CDR3 nucleotides are TGTGCCAGCAGCACCGGGAGGAGATCAACTAATGAAAAACTGTTTTTT. Amino acid sequence: CASSTGRRSTNEKLFF. Full variable domain (remainder filled in from reference TRBV7-9 and TRBJ1-4): DTGVSQNPRHKITKRGQNVTFRCDPISEHNRLYWYRQTLGQGPEFLTYFQNEAQLEKSRLLSDRFSAERPKGSFSTLEIQRTEQGDSAMYLCASSTGRRSTNEKLFFGSGTQLSVL.

The V and J genes are TRBV5-4 and TRBJ2-7, with 11 bases fitting TRBD2. The CDR3 contains 17 residues. Germline V CDR1 and CDR2: SGHNT, YYREEE (reference sequence). V lost 0 bases, J lost 5 bases, and 10 bases stayed unmatched. The CDR3 loop reads CASSLDDSGGDNNEQYF. In DNA form, the CDR3 reads TGTGCCAGCAGCTTGGACGATAGCGGGGGGGATAATAACGAGCAGTACTTC.

V and J are TRBV7-9 and TRBJ2-7; D is unclear. V lost 3 bases and J lost 0, with 3 bases in between. Per the germline V gene, CDR1 is SEHNR and CDR2 is FQNEAQ (reference sequence). This CDR3 contains 12 residues. In DNA form, the CDR3 reads TGTGCCAGCAGCTTCCTCTCCTACGAGCAGTACTTC. It translates to CASSFLSYEQYF.

The chain links TRBV7-4 to TRBJ1-5, with D perhaps TRBD1 (5 bases). The CDR3 spans 15 residues. The germline V and J ends were trimmed by 5 bases and 6 bases, with 17 bases remaining between them. CDR1 SGHVT and CDR2 SQSDAQ come from the germline V gene. The CDR3: CASSHPGETFQPQHF. The CDR3 DNA follows: TGTGCCAGCAGCCACCCGGGGGAGACGTTTCAGCCCCAGCATTTT.

This clone occurred once. The chain couples TRBV13 to TRBJ2-4, with TRBD2 matching 9 bases. The CDR3 covers 18 residues. Germline V CDR1 and CDR2: PRHDT, FYEKMQ (reference sequence). Trimming took 0 bases from V and 7 from J; bases not matched to a gene: 13. Written as DNA, the CDR3 is TGTGCCAGCAGCTTAGGTGGGGGCGGGGGGGCCGACGTGAACATTCAGTACTTC. Protein: CASSLGGGGGADVNIQYF.

The gene calls are TRBV5-4 and TRBJ2-7, with D possibly matching TRBD2 (5 bases). The germline V gene has CDR1 SGHNT and CDR2 YYREEE (reference sequence). V lost 1 base and J lost 3, with 14 bases in between. This CDR3 region has 15 residues. The CDR3 here is CASSLIGSLIYEQYF. The CDR3 DNA reads TGTGCCAGCAGCTTGATTGGGAGTTTGATCTACGAGCAGTACTTC.

The gene calls are TRBV2 and TRBJ2-3; 7 positions match TRBD1. The CDR3 extends over 15 amino acids. Germline lookup yields CDR1 SNHLY and CDR2 FYNNEI. V shed 10 bases and J 0 bases; nucleotides not matched to a gene: 10. Here the CDR3 reads CAIPTGSPSTDTQYF. CDR3 in DNA: TGTGCCATTCCGACAGGGTCCCCTAGCACAGATACGCAGTATTTT.

Judged by abundance, this clone is medium-sized. The rearrangement links TRBV5-6 to TRBJ2-1, with D maybe TRBD1 (6 bases). Trimming took 0 bases from V and 4 from J, leaving 11 bases between them. The CDR3 length is 15 residues. Germline CDR1 is SGHDT and CDR2 is YYEEEE. CDR3 residues: CASSLDPDSYNEQFF. The CDR3 DNA reads TGTGCCAGCAGCTTGGATCCGGACAGTTACAATGAGCAGTTCTTC.

This clone was observed once. In DNA, the CDR3 is TGTGCCAGCTCACCAAAGAAAACAGGGGAAGCACCCCTCCACTTT. It encodes CASSPKKTGEAPLHF. V gene TRBV18 combines with J gene TRBJ1-6; 7 bases are shared with TRBD1. There are 15 residues in the CDR3. CDR1 is KGHSH and CDR2 is LQKENI in the germline V gene. J lost 11 bases, V lost 2 bases, and 9 bases had no gene match.

The chain links TRBV19 to TRBJ1-5, with D perhaps TRBD1 (5 bases). The CDR3 totals 13 residues. The V end lost 5 bases, the J end lost 5 bases, and 10 bases lay between the germline ends. Germline lookup yields CDR1 LNHDA and CDR2 SQIVND (reference sequence). The CDR3: CASSEEGYQPQHF. The CDR3 DNA is TGTGCCAGTAGTGAGGAGGGGTATCAGCCCCAGCATTTT.

The chain carries TRBV27 and TRBJ2-3, with 12 bases lining up with TRBD2. With 2 bases clipped from V and 0 bases from J, the junction kept 9 bases outside the gene matches. This CDR3 region has 19 residues. Per the germline V gene, CDR1 is MNHEY and CDR2 is SMNVEV (reference sequence). The CDR3 DNA is TGTGCCAGCAGTTTACGGACGGGACTAGCGGGTACTAGCACAGATACGCAGTATTTT. Translation gives CASSLRTGLAGTSTDTQYF.

The chain recombines TRBV6-4 with TRBJ1-6; no firm D call. V was cut by 0 bases and J by 7 bases, with 10 bases left in between. There are 15 residues in the CDR3. CDR1 is MRHNA and CDR2 is SNTAGT in the germline V gene. CDR3 region: CASSDSAQPNSPLHF. CDR3 in DNA: TGTGCCAGCAGTGACTCGGCACAGCCGAATTCACCCCTCCACTTT.

The chain links TRBV10-3 to TRBJ2-7; 10 bases fit TRBD1. The CDR3 has 15 amino acids. Germline-derived CDR1 and CDR2 are ENHRY and SYGVKD. Trimming at V came to 8 bases and at J to 5 bases, leaving 12 bases not matched to a gene. The CDR3, as DNA: TGTGCCATCGGAGACCGACAGGGGGCTCGGAACGAGCAGTACTTC. This encodes CAIGDRQGARNEQYF.

The chain recombines TRBV5-1 with TRBJ2-7; 9 bases fit TRBD2. CDR1 SGHRS and CDR2 YFSETQ come from the germline V gene. With 0 bases clipped from V and 4 bases from J, the junction kept 2 bases outside the gene matches. There are 14 residues in the CDR3. The CDR3 nucleotides read TGCGCCAGCAGCTTGGCTAGCGGGGTATACGAGCAGTACTTC. This gives the protein CASSLASGVYEQYF.

CDR3 sequence: CASSLVQNTGELFF. The CDR3 region has the DNA TGTGCCAGCAGCTTGGTACAGAACACCGGGGAGCTGTTTTTT. This chain joins TRBV5-4 and TRBJ2-2, with unresolved D. The CDR3 is 14 amino acids. V was pared by 0 bases and J by 1 base, with 4 bases between. Looked up from germline, CDR1 is SGHNT and CDR2 is YYREEE (reference sequence).

This clone has a handful of counts. J is TRBJ2-7 and V is TRBV7-9; weak D call: TRBD2 (6 bases). Germline V lookup: CDR1 SEHNR, CDR2 FQNEAQ (reference sequence). Trimming pared 4 bases from V and 3 bases from J, leaving 19 bases between. The CDR3 runs 16 residues. CDR3 in amino acids: CASSSGFGGPSYEQYF. The CDR3 DNA follows: TGTGCCAGCAGCTCCGGTTTTGGAGGGCCAAGCTACGAGCAGTACTTC. The full variable domain, rest sourced from reference TRBV7-9 and TRBJ2-7, is DTGVSQNPRHKITKRGQNVTFRCDPISEHNRLYWYRQTLGQGPEFLTYFQNEAQLEKSRLLSDRFSAERPKGSFSTLEIQRTEQGDSAMYLCASSSGFGGPSYEQYFGPGTRLTVT.

The rearrangement joins TRBV19 to TRBJ2-7, with 7 bases matching TRBD1. CDR3 length: 12 amino acids. Trimming took 10 bases from V and 3 from J; bases not matched to a gene: 6. Germline V gene data show CDR1 as LNHDA and CDR2 as SQIVND (reference sequence). CDR3: CATTGESYEQYF. CDR3 coding DNA: TGTGCCACCACAGGGGAGAGCTACGAGCAGTACTTC.

V gene TRBV11-2 combines with J gene TRBJ1-2; D uncertain. Per germline, CDR1 SGHAT and CDR2 FQNNGV. The CDR3 is made up of 12 amino acids. V lost 4 bases to trimming and J lost 2 bases, with 5 bases between them. The CDR3 here is CASSSENYGYTF. CDR3 bases: TGTGCCAGCAGCTCGGAGAACTATGGCTACACCTTC.

In its sample, this clone was seen a few times. The chain recombines TRBV6-5 with TRBJ1-1; 9 bases align to TRBD1. The germline gives CDR1 MNHEY, CDR2 SVGAGI. This CDR3 has 14 residues. J gave up 4 bases and V 8 bases, and 8 bases lay outside the gene matches. CDR3 residues: CASRNRGRVTEAFF. In DNA form, the CDR3 reads TGTGCCAGCCGCAACAGGGGGCGCGTCACTGAAGCTTTCTTT.

This sequence joins TRBV5-6 and TRBJ1-6; 9 bases align to TRBD1. The CDR3 sequence is 15 residues long. J gave up 8 bases and V 5 bases, and 8 bases lay outside the gene matches. CDR1 is SGHDT, CDR2 YYEEEE, per germline. The CDR3 bases are TGTGCCAGCAGGGGAAGAACAGGGGGCTATTCACCCCTCCACTTT. As protein: CASRGRTGGYSPLHF.

The V and J genes are TRBV9 and TRBJ1-2, with TRBD1 matching over 8 bases. Germline CDR1 SGDLS, CDR2 YYNGEE. The V segment lost 0 bases and the J segment 6 bases; nucleotides outside the gene matches: 7. The CDR3 has 15 residues. In DNA form, the CDR3 reads TGTGCCAGCAGCGTAGAAATCAGGGGGCGCGATGGCTACACCTTC. This translates into CASSVEIRGRDGYTF.

In the case of this clone: The same CDR3 can be traced to other DNA sequences in this sample. This chain joins TRBV7-2 and TRBJ1-2; perhaps TRBD1 as D (5 bases). The CDR3 totals 13 residues. V lost 3 bases and J 2 bases, leaving 7 bases between the germline ends. CDR1 is SGHTA and CDR2 is FQGNSA in the germline V gene. CDR3 in DNA: TGTGCCAGCAGCTTGGACATCAACTATGGCTACACCTTC. Protein: CASSLDINYGYTF.

This rearrangement joins TRBV5-6 to TRBJ2-5; TRBD2 aligns across 7 bases. Germline CDR1 and CDR2: SGHDT and YYEEEE. The CDR3 length is 15 residues. V gave up 7 bases and J gave up 3 bases; unmatched junction bases: 12. The CDR3 here is CASCPVGLPKETQYF. CDR3 in DNA: TGTGCCAGCTGCCCGGTGGGACTACCCAAAGAGACCCAGTACTTC.